A single sample is the source of the 29 T cell receptor beta chains below, sequenced in a study of cytomegalovirus exposure and HLA in healthy donors. PCR employed 60 Vbeta and 13 Jbeta primers. Assay: immunoSEQ multiplex PCR; the TCRdb copy retains only in-frame clones and omits some. Of roughly 190,000 clones listed, 60% to 85% were seen once; the top ten hold roughly 0.99%. The source material was PBMCs. The receptors here all came from a woman aged 40 to 55 in good health and CMV-seronegative.

The V call is TRBV7-2, the J call TRBJ1-2; D uncertain. Per the germline V gene, CDR1 is SGHTA and CDR2 is FQGNSA. The CDR3 runs 12 residues. V gave up 4 bases and J gave up 7 bases, with 10 bases separating them. The CDR3 protein is CASSSRLGGYTF. Written as DNA, the CDR3 is TGTGCCAGCAGCTCCCGACTCGGTGGCTACACCTTC.

V is TRBV28 and J is TRBJ2-6; D unclear. The CDR3 length is 15 residues. Germline CDR1 and CDR2: MDHEN and SYDVKM. The ends were cut back, 5 bases at V and 0 bases at J, with 8 bases in the middle. The CDR3 is CASSTGPSGANVLTF. CDR3 DNA sequence: TGTGCCAGCAGTACCGGTCCCTCTGGGGCCAACGTCCTGACTTTC.

CDR3 amino acids: CASRTGGNTIYF. As DNA, the CDR3 is TGTGCCAGCCGAACCGGGGGAAACACCATATATTTT. The chain combines TRBV7-9 with TRBJ1-3; D ambiguous. Germline CDR1 SEHNR, CDR2 FQNEAQ (reference sequence). Trimming took 8 bases from V and 4 from J, leaving 9 bases between them. The CDR3 length is 12 residues.

The V call is TRBV6-5, the J call TRBJ1-2; D is unclear. CDR1 MNHEY and CDR2 SVGAGI come from the germline V gene. The CDR3 consists of 15 residues. Trimming pared 8 bases from V and 3 bases from J, leaving 19 bases between. CDR3 loop: CASSSPRTEHYGYTF. The CDR3 region has the DNA TGTGCCAGCTCTTCCCCCCGGACTGAGCACTATGGCTACACCTTC.

The V gene is TRBV5-1, the J gene TRBJ2-3; 9 bases are a match to TRBD2. Germline trimming cut 3 bases from V and 4 bases from J; bases unmatched to any gene: 3. Germline V gene data show CDR1 as SGHRS and CDR2 as YFSETQ. The CDR3 totals 14 residues. CDR3 sequence reads: CASSSSGKSDTQYF. Here the CDR3 DNA reads TGCGCCAGCAGCTCTAGCGGGAAGTCAGATACGCAGTATTTT.

The genes are TRBV5-6 and TRBJ2-1; the D gene is possibly TRBD1 (5 bases). The CDR3 extends over 13 amino acids. V was clipped by 0 bases and J by 15 bases, with 16 bases between them. Per germline, CDR1 SGHDT and CDR2 YYEEEE. DNA of the CDR3: TGTGCCAGCAGCTTGGTCGGTGGGGCAGGCTTGTTCTTC. It specifies CASSLVGGAGLFF. The full variable domain, in which reference TRBV5-6 and TRBJ2-1 provide the parts outside the CDR3, is DAGVTQSPTHLIKTRGQQVTLRCSPKSGHDTVSWYQQALGQGPQFIFQYYEEEERQRGNFPDRFSGHQFPNYSSELNVNALLLGDSALYLCASSLVGGAGLFFGPGTRLTVL.

The V gene is TRBV27, the J gene TRBJ2-3; possible D gene TRBD2, 6 bases. Germline V gene sequence: CDR1 MNHEY, CDR2 SMNVEV (reference sequence). V lost 7 bases to trimming and J lost 2 bases, with 13 bases between them. This CDR3 is built from 14 residues. The CDR3 region has the DNA TGTGCCAGCACCCCCGCGGGATACACAGATACGCAGTATTTT. This codes for CASTPAGYTDTQYF.

Turning to this clone: The sample carries other DNA sequences with the same CDR3. This chain links TRBV19 with TRBJ1-2; the match to TRBD1 covers 9 bases. The CDR3 length is 14 residues. The junction had 1 base not matched to a gene; V was cut back by 3 bases and J by 2 bases. Per the germline V gene, CDR1 is LNHDA and CDR2 is SQIVND (reference sequence). The DNA for the CDR3 is TGTGCCAGTAGTATCGACAGGGGGAACTATGGCTACACCTTC. This encodes CASSIDRGNYGYTF.

The genes are TRBV4-3 and TRBJ1-1; D is possibly TRBD1 (5 bases). The germline CDR1 and CDR2 sequences are LGHNA and YSLEER. The CDR3 sequence is 18 residues long. Trimming stripped 3 bases from V and 0 bases from J, with 20 bases between. The CDR3 reads CASSQVPPGAELNTEAFF. As DNA, the CDR3 is TGCGCCAGCAGCCAGGTCCCCCCTGGGGCAGAGTTGAACACTGAAGCTTTCTTT.

The V gene is TRBV7-8, the J gene TRBJ1-1; no reliable D call. The CDR3 spans 15 residues. The germline V and J ends were trimmed by 0 bases and 1 base, with 9 bases remaining between them. Per germline, CDR1 SGHVS and CDR2 FQNEAQ. CDR3 loop: CASSLARIPNTEAFF. Written as DNA, the CDR3 is TGTGCCAGCAGCTTAGCGCGGATTCCGAACACTGAAGCTTTCTTT.

This clone was found a few times. The V and J genes are TRBV19 and TRBJ1-1; the D gene is possibly TRBD1 (5 bases). In germline, CDR1 is LNHDA, CDR2 SQIVND (reference sequence). This CDR3 comprises 12 residues. V lost 7 bases and J 10 bases, leaving 16 bases between the germline ends. CDR3 coding DNA: TGTGCCAGTACCAGAGGACCGGGGGTAGCTTTCTTT. It is translated as CASTRGPGVAFF.

The rearrangement links TRBV7-2 to TRBJ2-2; TRBD2 might be the D (6 bases). Germline lookup yields CDR1 SGHTA and CDR2 FQGNSA. Trimming removed 7 bases from V and 2 bases from J, with 17 bases in between. The length of the CDR3 is 16 residues. CDR3 coding DNA: TGTGCCAGCAACGGACGCGGGACGACAAACACCGGGGAGCTGTTTTTT. This encodes CASNGRGTTNTGELFF.

The V and J genes are TRBV7-2 and TRBJ1-4; TRBD1 is a possible D gene (5 bases). CDR1 SGHTA and CDR2 FQGNSA come from the germline V gene. The length of the CDR3 is 16 residues. V lost 1 base and J 1 base, leaving 10 bases between the germline ends. For the CDR3, the DNA is TGTGCCAGCAGCTTAGGGACGGGGGAAACTAATGAAAAACTGTTTTTT. This codes for CASSLGTGETNEKLFF.

This clone turned up a few times. The rearrangement links TRBV6-6 to TRBJ1-5; 7 bases map to TRBD1. Per germline, CDR1 MNHNY and CDR2 SVGAGI (reference sequence). J was trimmed by 0 bases and V by 6 bases; bases with no gene match: 5. The length of the CDR3 is 15 residues. The CDR3: CASRTDRDSNQPQHF. CDR3 coding DNA: TGTGCCAGCAGAACCGACAGGGATAGCAATCAGCCCCAGCATTTT.

This clone was counted between two and nine times. The gene calls are TRBV10-3 and TRBJ2-3, with D unresolved. The CDR3 spans 14 residues. CDR1 and CDR2 from the germline V gene are ENHRY and SYGVKD. V was shortened by 4 bases and J by 6 bases, with 14 bases between the two germline ends. This CDR3 reads CAISANGVADTQYF. The CDR3 nucleotides are TGTGCCATCAGTGCTAACGGAGTCGCGGATACGCAGTATTTT.

The chain has TRBV6-1 and TRBJ1-2; D gene unclear. V was clipped by 0 bases and J by 0 bases, with 8 bases between them. CDR3 size: 15 residues. Germline CDR1 MNHNS, CDR2 SASEGT. The CDR3, as DNA: TGTGCCAGCAGTGAAGCGTCGGGTGCTAACTATGGCTACACCTTC. It translates to CASSEASGANYGYTF.

This chain uses TRBV7-2 with TRBJ2-5; TRBD1 matches at 9 bases. V lost 4 bases to trimming and J lost 4 bases; unmatched junction nucleotides: 7. This CDR3 has 15 amino acids. Germline assignment: CDR1 SGHTA and CDR2 FQGNSA. For the CDR3, the DNA is TGTGCCAGCAGCTCCGGGACAGGGTTTGCAGAGACCCAGTACTTC. Translated: CASSSGTGFAETQYF.

The V call is TRBV19, the J call TRBJ2-7, with D possibly being TRBD2 (5 bases). V gave up 6 bases and J gave up 0 bases, with 12 bases separating them. Germline assignment: CDR1 LNHDA and CDR2 SQIVND (reference sequence). The CDR3 spans 14 residues. CDR3 bases: TGTGCCAGTAGGGCCGCCGGGAACTCCTACGAGCAGTACGTC. Protein: CASRAAGNSYEQYV.

In its sample, this clone was seen a few times. The chain has TRBV19 and TRBJ2-5, with 8 bases fitting TRBD1. The CDR3 is 14 residues long. The ends lost 5 bases at V and 6 bases at J; junction bases unmatched: 8. CDR1 LNHDA and CDR2 SQIVND come from the germline V gene (reference sequence). CDR3 sequence (DNA): TGTGCCAGTAGTCTCCCAACAGGGGGACAGACCCAGTACTTC. Protein sequence: CASSLPTGGQTQYF.

The sample holds one count of this clone. V gene TRBV19 combines with J gene TRBJ1-5, with TRBD1 matching over 8 bases. This CDR3 has 15 amino acids. The germline V gene has CDR1 LNHDA and CDR2 SQIVND (reference sequence). The J segment lost 5 bases and the V segment lost 6 bases, leaving 9 bases of the junction unmatched. The CDR3 reads CASSRDQGAHQPQHF. DNA for the CDR3: TGTGCCAGTAGCAGAGACCAGGGGGCTCATCAGCCCCAGCATTTT. Full variable domain (remainder filled in from reference TRBV19 and TRBJ1-5): DGGITQSPKYLFRKEGQNVTLSCEQNLNHDAMYWYRQDPGQGLRLIYYSQIVNDFQKGDIAEGYSVSREKKESFPLTVTSAQKNPTAFYLCASSRDQGAHQPQHFGDGTRLSIL.

This CDR3 reads CAISESGTGRDNEQFF. Written as DNA, the CDR3 is TGTGCCATCAGTGAGTCCGGGACCGGGAGGGACAATGAGCAGTTCTTC. The chain employs TRBV10-3 and TRBJ2-1; 8 nucleotides align to TRBD2. After removal of 0 bases from V and 5 bases from J, the junction contained 6 bases not matched to a gene. This CDR3 contains 16 residues. The germline V gene encodes CDR1 ENHRY and CDR2 SYGVKD.

As for this clone: Other DNA variants within this sample encode the same CDR3. The gene calls are TRBV5-1 and TRBJ2-5; 7 bases are shared with TRBD1. This CDR3 is 14 amino acids long. The germline V gene has CDR1 SGHRS and CDR2 YFSETQ. V dropped 4 bases and J dropped 2; count of bases not matched to a gene: 5. Written as DNA, the CDR3 is TGCGCCAGCAGCCTGGGACAGATACAAGAGACCCAGTACTTC. Protein: CASSLGQIQETQYF. The full variable domain, completed using reference TRBV5-1 and TRBJ2-5, is KAGVTQTPRYLIKTRGQQVTLSCSPISGHRSVSWYQQTPGQGLQFLFEYFSETQRNKGNFPGRFSGRQFSNSRSEMNVSTLELGDSALYLCASSLGQIQETQYFGPGTRLLVL.

The rearrangement uses TRBV15 and TRBJ2-6, with TRBD2 matching 8 bases. Trimming removed 0 bases from V and 3 bases from J; junction bases left unmatched: 4. CDR1 LNHNV and CDR2 YYDKDF come from the germline V gene (reference sequence). CDR3 length: 17 residues. DNA of the CDR3: TGTGCCACCAGCAGAGATCCGGGAGGGGTTGGGGCCAACGTCCTGACTTTC. This gives the protein CATSRDPGGVGANVLTF.

The chain has TRBV25-1 and TRBJ1-1, with a tentative D call TRBD1 (5 bases). Deletions cut 1 base from V and 1 base from J, with 7 bases between. The CDR3 contains 14 residues. Per germline, CDR1 MGHDK and CDR2 SYGVNS. This chain's CDR3 is CASSEWQGNTEAFF. CDR3 nucleotide sequence: TGTGCCAGCAGTGAATGGCAGGGGAACACTGAAGCTTTCTTT.

This clone has just one count. CDR3 sequence: CASSTQGLYYGYTF. Here the CDR3 DNA reads TGTGCCAGCAGTACCCAGGGACTATACTATGGCTACACCTTC. The chain joins TRBV6-5 to TRBJ1-2, with D possibly being TRBD1 (5 bases). CDR1 is MNHEY, CDR2 SVGAGI, per germline. The CDR3 consists of 14 residues. Between the trimmed V and J ends, which lost 5 bases and 3 bases, there was a span of 13 bases.

The chain recombines TRBV7-2 with TRBJ2-1; 10 nucleotides line up with TRBD1. Per the germline V gene, CDR1 is SGHTA and CDR2 is FQGNSA. The V gene end was trimmed by 2 bases and the J gene end by 4 bases; junction bases not matched to a gene: 8. There are 17 residues in the CDR3. This chain's CDR3 is CASSLKGTGAGYNEQFF. The CDR3, as DNA: TGTGCCAGCAGCTTAAAAGGGACAGGGGCTGGGTACAATGAGCAGTTCTTC.

The chain links TRBV10-3 to TRBJ2-2; D might be TRBD2 (6 bases). V lost 5 bases and J lost 3, with 16 bases in between. CDR3 length: 16 residues. From germline, CDR1 is ENHRY and CDR2 SYGVKD. CDR3 sequence: CAISRGTTRDTGELFF. The CDR3 nucleotides are TGTGCCATCAGTCGCGGGACGACTCGAGACACCGGGGAGCTGTTTTTT.

The CDR3 DNA reads as TGTGCCAGCAGGTCGGACAGGGGGAGTGCAACTAATGAAAAACTGTTTTTT. It translates to CASRSDRGSATNEKLFF. The V and J genes are TRBV2 and TRBJ1-4, with 10 positions matching TRBD1. Germline V gene lookup returns CDR1 SNHLY and CDR2 FYNNEI. J lost 0 bases, V lost 6 bases, and 7 bases had no gene match. The CDR3 covers 17 residues. The whole variable domain, remainder taken from reference TRBV2 and TRBJ1-4, is EPEVTQTPSHQVTQMGQEVILRCVPISNHLYFYWYRQILGQKVEFLVSFYNNEISEKSEIFDDQFSVERPDGSNFTLKIRSTKLEDSAMYFCASRSDRGSATNEKLFFGSGTQLSVL.

The CDR3 spells CASSWTNRENYGYTF. In DNA, the CDR3 is TGTGCCAGCAGCTGGACCAACAGGGAGAACTATGGCTACACCTTC. V and J are TRBV11-3 and TRBJ1-2; maybe TRBD1 (6 bases). V lost 4 bases and J lost 2, with 14 bases in between. CDR1 and CDR2 (germline): SGHNT, YENEEA. The CDR3 consists of 15 residues.